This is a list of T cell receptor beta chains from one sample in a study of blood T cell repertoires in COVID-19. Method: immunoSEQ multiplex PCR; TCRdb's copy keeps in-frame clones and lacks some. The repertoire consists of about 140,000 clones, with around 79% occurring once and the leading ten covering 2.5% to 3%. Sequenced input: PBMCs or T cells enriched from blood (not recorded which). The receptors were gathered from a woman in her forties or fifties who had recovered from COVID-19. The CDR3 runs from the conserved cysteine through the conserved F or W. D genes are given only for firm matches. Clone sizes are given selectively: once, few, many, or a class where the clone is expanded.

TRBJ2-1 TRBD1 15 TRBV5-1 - CASSLVGTEYNEQFF TGCGCCAGCAGCTTGGTAGGGACAGAGTACAATGAGCAGTTCTTC
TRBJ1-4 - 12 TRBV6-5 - CASSPDRPKLFF TGTGCCAGCAGTCCGGACAGACCGAAACTGTTTTTT
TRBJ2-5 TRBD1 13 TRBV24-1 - CATSTGGRETQYF TGTGCCACTTCGACAGGGGGGAGAGAGACCCAGTACTTC
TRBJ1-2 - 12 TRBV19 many CASSLYRAGYTF TGTGCCAGTAGTCTCTACAGGGCTGGCTACACCTTC
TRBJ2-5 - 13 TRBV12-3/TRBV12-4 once CASSFSLQETQYF TGTGCCAGCAGTTTTAGCCTACAAGAGACCCAGTACTTC
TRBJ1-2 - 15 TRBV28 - CASTNLFNGDYGYTF TGTGCCAGCACCAACCTATTCAACGGGGACTATGGCTACACCTTC
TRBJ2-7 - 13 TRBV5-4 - CASSLTLAREQYF TGTGCCAGCAGCCTCACTCTAGCGAGGGAGCAGTACTTC
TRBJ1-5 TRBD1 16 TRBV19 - CASSTGQATLNQPQHF TGTGCCAGTAGTACGGGACAGGCGACACTCAATCAGCCCCAGCATTTT
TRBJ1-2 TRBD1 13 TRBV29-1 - CSVTRDSDYGYTF TGCAGCGTGACCCGGGACAGTGACTATGGCTACACCTTC
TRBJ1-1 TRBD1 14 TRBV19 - CASSFAQGDQEAFF TGTGCCAGTAGTTTTGCCCAGGGGGATCAAGAAGCTTTCTTT
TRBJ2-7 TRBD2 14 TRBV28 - CASSLGGSIHEQYF TGTGCCAGCAGTTTAGGCGGGAGCATCCACGAGCAGTACTTC
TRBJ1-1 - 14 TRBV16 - CASSPFEGNTEAFF TGTGCCAGCAGCCCTTTTGAGGGGAACACTGAAGCTTTCTTT
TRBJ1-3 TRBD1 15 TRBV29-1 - CSARTGDPSGNTIYF TGCAGCGCCCGGACAGGGGATCCTTCTGGAAACACCATATATTTT
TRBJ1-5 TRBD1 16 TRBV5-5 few CASSRAWDSNNQPQHF TGTGCCAGCAGCAGGGCGTGGGACAGCAACAATCAGCCCCAGCATTTT
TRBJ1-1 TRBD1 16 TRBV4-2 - CASSQALTGGGTEAFF TGTGCCAGCAGCCAAGCCCTCACAGGGGGCGGCACTGAAGCTTTCTTT
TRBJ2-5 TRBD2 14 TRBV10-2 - CASRSSGKQETQYF TGCGCCAGCAGGTCTAGCGGAAAGCAAGAGACCCAGTACTTC
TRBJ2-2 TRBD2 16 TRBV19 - CASSIRTSGGTGELFF TGTGCCAGTAGTATAAGGACTAGCGGGGGCACCGGGGAGCTGTTTTTT
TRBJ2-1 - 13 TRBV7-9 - CASSLPSSNEQFF TGTGCCAGCAGCCTACCATCTAGCAATGAGCAGTTCTTC
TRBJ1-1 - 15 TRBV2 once CASSKEPGWNTEAFF TGTGCCAGCAGCAAAGAACCGGGGTGGAACACTGAAGCTTTCTTT
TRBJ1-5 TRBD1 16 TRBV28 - CASSPRGRGSNQPQHF TGTGCCAGCAGCCCCCGGGGCAGGGGGAGCAATCAGCCCCAGCATTTT
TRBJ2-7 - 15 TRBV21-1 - CASSKLHRDPYEQYF TGTGCCAGCAGCAAATTGCACCGGGATCCCTACGAGCAGTACTTC
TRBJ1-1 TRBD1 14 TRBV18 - CASSRDRANTEAFF TGTGCCAGCTCCCGGGACAGAGCTAACACTGAAGCTTTCTTT
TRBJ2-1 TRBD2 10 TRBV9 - CASSEGGTFF TGTGCCAGCAGCGAGGGAGGGACGTTCTTC
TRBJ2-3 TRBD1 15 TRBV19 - CASSIRDRGQDTQYF TGTGCCAGTAGTATCCGGGACAGGGGGCAAGATACGCAGTATTTT
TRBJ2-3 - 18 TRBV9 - CASSVGGGSRTSTDTQYF TGTGCCAGCAGCGTAGGCGGAGGATCCCGTACTAGCACAGATACGCAGTATTTT
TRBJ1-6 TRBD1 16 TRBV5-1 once CASSDPGTGSRSPLHF TGCGCCAGCAGTGATCCCGGGACAGGTTCTAGGTCACCCCTCCACTTT
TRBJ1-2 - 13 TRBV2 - CASKIGANYGYTF TGTGCCAGCAAGATAGGGGCGAACTATGGCTACACCTTC
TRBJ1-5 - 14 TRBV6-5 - CASSQTASNQPQHF TGTGCCAGCAGTCAGACAGCTAGCAATCAGCCCCAGCATTTT
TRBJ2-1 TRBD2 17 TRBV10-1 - CASPTSGRDDNYNEQFF TGCGCCAGCCCCACTAGCGGGAGGGATGATAACTACAATGAGCAGTTCTTC
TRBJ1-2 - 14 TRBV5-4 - CASSLGGTNYGYTF TGTGCCAGCAGCTTGGGCGGAACTAACTATGGCTACACCTTC
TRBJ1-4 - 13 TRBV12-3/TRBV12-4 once CATTGGDREKLFF TGTGCCACCACCGGGGGAGATCGCGAAAAACTGTTTTTT
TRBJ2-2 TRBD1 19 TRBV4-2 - CASSRGTAGVGLNTGELFF TGTGCCAGCAGCCGAGGGACAGCAGGGGTGGGGTTGAACACCGGGGAGCTGTTTTTT
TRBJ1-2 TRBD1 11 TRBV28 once CAIGTAYGYTF TGTGCCATCGGGACAGCTTATGGCTACACCTTC
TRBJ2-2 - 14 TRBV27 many CASSFGGEIGELFF TGTGCCAGCAGTTTTGGGGGCGAAATCGGGGAGCTGTTTTTT
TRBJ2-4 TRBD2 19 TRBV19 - CASSTNPGLAGANKNIQYF TGTGCCAGTAGTACAAACCCAGGACTAGCCGGGGCAAACAAAAACATTCAGTACTTC
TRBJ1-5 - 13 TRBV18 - CASSPREDQPQHF TGTGCCAGCTCACCAAGGGAGGATCAGCCCCAGCATTTT
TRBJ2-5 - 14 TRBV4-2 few CASSPGLISETQYF TGTGCCAGCAGCCCAGGACTAATTTCAGAGACCCAGTACTTC
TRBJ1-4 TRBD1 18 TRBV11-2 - CASSLGGQGTLINEKLFF TGTGCCAGCAGCTTAGGAGGACAGGGGACTTTGATAAACGAAAAACTGTTTTTT
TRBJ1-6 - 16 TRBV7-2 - CASSLEAGHYNSPLHF TGTGCCAGCAGCTTAGAAGCTGGGCACTATAATTCACCCCTCCACTTT
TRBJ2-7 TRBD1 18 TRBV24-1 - CATSGSPGQGLVNDEQYF TGTGCCACCAGTGGATCCCCGGGACAGGGGCTCGTGAACGACGAGCAGTACTTC
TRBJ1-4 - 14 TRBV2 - CASRYRTINEKLFF TGTGCCAGCAGGTACAGGACAATTAATGAAAAACTGTTTTTT
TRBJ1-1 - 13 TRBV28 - CASSLSTGVEAFF TGTGCCAGCAGTTTATCGACGGGGGTTGAAGCTTTCTTT
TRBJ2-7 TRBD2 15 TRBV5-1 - CASSLRTSGKYEQYF TGCGCCAGCAGCTTAAGGACTAGCGGAAAATACGAGCAGTACTTC
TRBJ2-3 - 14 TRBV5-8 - CASSLAERTDTQYF TGTGCCAGCAGCTTGGCGGAGAGGACAGATACGCAGTATTTT
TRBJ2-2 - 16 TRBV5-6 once CASSFIGTLNTGELFF TGTGCCAGCAGCTTCATAGGGACTCTGAACACCGGGGAGCTGTTTTTT
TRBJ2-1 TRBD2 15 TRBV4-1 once CASSPLAGVQNEQFF TGCGCCAGCAGCCCCTTAGCGGGAGTCCAGAATGAGCAGTTCTTC
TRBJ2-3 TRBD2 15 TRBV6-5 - CASSPGGPRADTQYF TGTGCCAGCAGCCCGGGGGGACCCAGGGCAGATACGCAGTATTTT
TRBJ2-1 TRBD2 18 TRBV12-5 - CASGLFNGGTEKADEQFF TGTGCTAGTGGTTTGTTTAACGGGGGGACCGAAAAGGCGGATGAGCAGTTCTTC
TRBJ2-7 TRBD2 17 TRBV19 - CASSPWTSGRGSYEQYF TGTGCCAGTAGTCCCTGGACTAGCGGGAGGGGATCCTACGAGCAGTACTTC
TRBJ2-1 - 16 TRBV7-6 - CASSFSAGTSRNEQFF TGTGCCAGCAGCTTTTCGGCGGGTACATCTCGCAATGAGCAGTTCTTC